The T cell receptor beta chain under discussion was sequenced for a study of T-cell memory formation after mild COVID-19. 5'RACE primed from the constant segment yielded TCR alpha and TCR beta cDNA libraries bearing sample barcodes and UMIs. TCRdb re-called the 5' RACE reads with MiXCR, one entry per CDR3 protein. This table has 200,000 to 250,000 distinct CDR3 sequences, approximately 9% appearing once. This clonotype occurred many times. CDR1 is SEHNR and CDR2 is FQNEAQ in the germline V gene (reference sequence). The CDR3 contains 16 residues. The V end lost 3 bases, the J end lost 4 bases, and 15 bases lay between the germline ends.

This rearrangement joins TRBV7-9 to TRBJ2-2; perhaps D is TRBD1 or TRBD2 (6 bases each). Sequencing was performed on PBMCs or a T cell subset sorted from them (not recorded which). The sequence derives from a man between 18 and 35 years old who had mild COVID-19 (a few samples of this study predate the infection). Cell type and time point are not known. CDR3 sequence reads: CASSFVGGLGTGELFF. The CDR3 nucleotides read TGTGCCAGCAGCTTTGTCGGGGGCCTCGGCACCGGGGAGCTGTTTTTT.